This TCR beta chain was found in a study of siplizumab effects on memory and regulatory T cells. The CDR3 spans 13 residues. Looked up from germline, CDR1 is SGHTA and CDR2 is FQGTGA. J gave up 5 bases and V 5 bases, and 3 bases lay outside the gene matches. Produced via immunoSEQ multiplex PCR; TCRdb's table is partial and in-frame only. The table shows about 72,000 clones, with 91% occurring only once. Sequenced input: CD8+ T cells sorted from blood. This rearrangement joins TRBV7-3 to TRBJ2-7, with TRBD1 matching over 10 bases. The receptor comes from a human donor in good health. The DNA for the CDR3 is TGTGCCAGCAGCGGGGACAGGGGTCACGAGCAGTACTTC. Translation: CASSGDRGHEQYF.